The clone carrying this T cell receptor (beta chain) was counted a few times. Its antigen is as yet unknown. Deletions cut 8 bases from V and 1 base from J, with 14 bases between. Germline CDR1 reads MNHNS; CDR2 reads SASEGT. This CDR3 is built from 14 residues. This entry belongs to a study of CD8 T cells in ankylosing spondylitis. Study-wide results and limits: Among TCR beta sequences, a motif of roughly 8 highly homologous variants appeared characteristic of ankylosing spondylitis blood. Earlier literature documents some of the motif variants in reactive arthritis synovial fluid and blood. Disease-linked clones reportedly showed significant enrichment in matched ankylosing spondylitis synovial fluid.

TCRdb reanalysed the 5' RACE reads using MiXCR and keeps one entry per CDR3 protein. The sample consists of roughly 700,000 distinct CDR3 sequences, roughly 19% of them appearing once. The rearrangement links TRBV6-1 to TRBJ1-1; unclear D gene. Sequencing was performed on blood, either unsorted or a sorted T cell fraction (not recorded which). The TCR originated in a male donor with ankylosing spondylitis. DNA of the CDR3: TGTGCCAGCGGTCCTCTGGTTTCGAACACTGAAGCTTTCTTT. Translating it yields CASGPLVSNTEAFF.